This T cell receptor (beta chain) comes out of a study of beta chain features in type 1 diabetes. This clone was seen more than once but under ten times. The antigen is not known. Overall study findings and caveats: More deletions and fewer insertions at VDJ junctions were found in patients with type 1 diabetes. Cells expressing TCR highly could be over-represented by cDNA sequencing. TCRB CDR3 length was moderately but significantly reduced in all four CD4+ subsets of Type 1 diabetes patients.

Investigators reverse transcribed all isolated RNA, so they sequenced expressed TCRB transcripts. Assay used: immunoSEQ multiplex PCR; TCRdb lists only in-frame clones, some missing. The sample has 40,000 to 50,000 clones, around 63% seen once. The CDR3 runs to 16 residues. V lost 4 bases and J lost 4, with 17 bases in between. Germline V gene sequence: CDR1 SGHRS, CDR2 YFSETQ. The chain carries TRBV5-1 and TRBJ2-2, with a possible D match to TRBD2 (6 bases). This TCR was recovered from a man under 40 with type 1 diabetes. Some clones in this sample may be carry-over from other donors' samples. Sequencing was done on a sample of Tregs from blood. CDR3 nucleotides: TGCGCCAGCAGCCCGTCGCTAGCGATGGGCACCGGGGAGCTGTTTTTT. This gives the protein CASSPSLAMGTGELFF.